This is a list of T cell receptor beta chains from one sample in a study of Ad26.COV2.S vaccination and SARS-CoV-2 variants. Sequenced by immunoSEQ multiplex PCR; TCRdb stores in-frame clones only, minus some. Of 300,000 to 350,000 clones in the sample, roughly 90% are singletons; the top ten hold approximately 5.8%. The sample in question was peripheral blood, obtained in a trial of Ad26.COV2.S vaccine versus placebo. These receptor sequences come from a person aged 18 to 59 who received the Ad26.COV2.S COVID-19 vaccine or a placebo. Each CDR3 is given with its conserved first and last residue. Fields, in order: J gene, clone size, CDR3 length, V gene, D gene, CDR3 DNA, CDR3 protein. D genes are given only for firm matches. Not all rows give a size; the values are once, few, many and, for expanded clones, a class.

TRBJ2-1 | . | 18 | TRBV7-8 | TRBD2 | TGTGCCAGCAGCTTAGCGGTAGCGGGAGGGCCCTATCGTAATGAGCAGTTCTTC | CASSLAVAGGPYRNEQFF
TRBJ2-1 | . | 13 | TRBV28 | TRBD1 | TGTGCCAGCACCTCCTTGGGGGACAGGGGAGAGTTCTTC | CASTSLGDRGEFF
TRBJ1-2 | . | 14 | TRBV28 | . | TGTGCCAGCAGTTTTGAGGCCCCGGGACGCTTCTCTACCTTC | CASSFEAPGRFSTF
TRBJ1-6 | . | 14 | TRBV18 | . | TGTGCCAGCTCAGGACAGTACGAGAATTCACCCCTCCACTTT | CASSGQYENSPLHF
TRBJ2-3 | . | 14 | TRBV25-1 | . | TGTGCCAGCAGTGAAGGGCATAGCACAGATACGCAGTATTTT | CASSEGHSTDTQYF
TRBJ2-2 | . | 17 | TRBV7-3 | TRBD2 | TGTGCCAGCAGCTTAGGGTCCGGACTAGCGTTCACCGGGGAGCTGTTTTTT | CASSLGSGLAFTGELFF
TRBJ1-5 | . | 16 | TRBV15 | TRBD1 | TGTGCCACCAGCAACGGGACAGTTCGGAGCAATCAGCCCCAGCATTTT | CATSNGTVRSNQPQHF
TRBJ1-2 | . | 13 | TRBV7-8 | TRBD1 | TGTGCCAGCAGCTCAGGGACAGGGGGCATCCACACCTTC | CASSSGTGGIHTF
TRBJ2-1 | . | 15 | TRBV18 | TRBD2 | TGTGCCAGCTCACCACCGGCGGGAGCCCCCAATGAGCAGTTCTTC | CASSPPAGAPNEQFF
TRBJ1-5 | few | 15 | TRBV7-6 | . | TGTGCCAGCAGCTTAGATCAGGGGTGGGATCAGCCCCAGCATTTT | CASSLDQGWDQPQHF
TRBJ2-2 | . | 12 | TRBV6-4 | . | TGTGCCAGCAGTGAAGGGGGCGGGGAGCTGTTTTTT | CASSEGGGELFF
TRBJ2-2 | . | 15 | TRBV9 | . | TGTGCCAGCAGCGTATGGGGCGCGGTCACCGGGGAGCTGTTTTTT | CASSVWGAVTGELFF
TRBJ1-1 | few | 11 | TRBV6-5 | . | TGTGCCACCTCTTCCAGGGTTGAAGCTTTCTTT | CATSSRVEAFF
TRBJ1-2 | . | 13 | TRBV7-9 | TRBD1 | TGTGCCAGCAGCCCTGGACAGGGTCCTGGCTACACCTTC | CASSPGQGPGYTF
TRBJ2-5 | . | 12 | TRBV29-1 | . | TGCAGCGTTGGTGAGGCGGTAGGGACCCAGTACTTC | CSVGEAVGTQYF
TRBJ1-6 | . | 15 | TRBV18 | . | TGTGCCAGCTCACCTAGGGACATCGGGCCTGCACCCCTCCACTTT | CASSPRDIGPAPLHF
TRBJ1-5 | . | 15 | TRBV6-2/TRBV6-3 | TRBD1 | TGTGCCAGCAGTTACGGGGGACAGATAAATCAGCCCCAGCATTTT | CASSYGGQINQPQHF
TRBJ2-2 | once | 13 | TRBV12-3/TRBV12-4 | . | TGTGCCAGCGTGGAGAGGAACACCGGGGAGCTGTTTTTT | CASVERNTGELFF
TRBJ1-2 | . | 17 | TRBV4-3 | . | TGCGCCAGCAGCCAAGAGGGAGTAATTGGGACTAACTATGGCTACACCTTC | CASSQEGVIGTNYGYTF
TRBJ2-7 | . | 11 | TRBV3-1/TRBV3-2 | . | TGTGCCAGCAGCCAAGTGAACGAGCAGTACTTC | CASSQVNEQYF
TRBJ1-2 | . | 15 | TRBV5-4 | . | TGTGCCAGCAGCTTGGGGACCCCAGGGGCTAATGGCTACACCTTC | CASSLGTPGANGYTF
TRBJ2-1 | . | 17 | TRBV11-3 | . | TGTGCCAGCAGCTTAGATCATAGCGGAAGCTCCTACAATGAGCAGTTCTTC | CASSLDHSGSSYNEQFF
TRBJ2-1 | . | 14 | TRBV6-4 | . | TGTGCCAGCAGTGACTCTCGGTGGAGCGGGGAGCAGTTCTTC | CASSDSRWSGEQFF
TRBJ2-2 | . | 15 | TRBV5-1 | TRBD1 | TGCGCCAGCAGCCCCCAGGGGGTGAACACCGGGGAGCTGTTTTTT | CASSPQGVNTGELFF
TRBJ1-1 | once | 13 | TRBV4-1 | TRBD1 | TGCGCCAGCTGGGGACAGGGGGTTATTGAAGCTTTCTTT | CASWGQGVIEAFF
TRBJ1-1 | . | 16 | TRBV18 | . | TGTGCCAGCTCACCCCTGACGGTGGGTCTGAACACTGAAGCTTTCTTT | CASSPLTVGLNTEAFF
TRBJ1-5 | . | 13 | TRBV2 | . | TGTGCCAGCCTCCGTTATAGCAATCAGCCCCAGCATTTT | CASLRYSNQPQHF
TRBJ2-3 | . | 12 | TRBV7-2 | TRBD2 | TGTGCCAGCAGCACTAGCGGAGATACGCAGTATTTT | CASSTSGDTQYF
TRBJ2-2 | . | 14 | TRBV9 | TRBD2 | TGTGCCAGCAGCCCACGGACTAGCACCGGGGAGCTGTTTTTT | CASSPRTSTGELFF
TRBJ2-1 | . | 12 | TRBV5-6 | . | TGTGCCAGCAGCTCCTCGTCCGCTGAGCAGTTCTTC | CASSSSSAEQFF
TRBJ2-2 | . | 12 | TRBV12-3/TRBV12-4 | . | TGTGCCAGCATCCTAATAACGGGGGAGCTGTTTTTT | CASILITGELFF
TRBJ2-5 | . | 14 | TRBV6-2/TRBV6-3 | . | TGTGCCAGCAGTTATTTTGGCCCTCAAGAGACCCAGTACTTC | CASSYFGPQETQYF
TRBJ2-7 | . | 12 | TRBV5-1 | . | TGCGCCAGCCTCGGGAACTCCTACGAGCAGTACTTC | CASLGNSYEQYF
TRBJ2-1 | . | 16 | TRBV7-8 | . | TGTGCCAGCAGCTTAGTGGGGGGAAGTTTGGACAATGAGCAGTTCTTC | CASSLVGGSLDNEQFF
TRBJ2-3 | . | 14 | TRBV28 | TRBD2 | TGTGCCAGCAGAACACTACGGGGGGAAGATACGCAGTATTTT | CASRTLRGEDTQYF
TRBJ2-1 | . | 15 | TRBV27 | . | TGTGCCAGCAGTCTCGGATGGGACGCGAGCAATGAGCAGTTCTTC | CASSLGWDASNEQFF
TRBJ1-1 | . | 15 | TRBV6-5 | TRBD1 | TGTGCCAGCAGTTACTTTGGGACAGGGACTACTGAAGCTTTCTTT | CASSYFGTGTTEAFF
TRBJ1-4 | . | 16 | TRBV29-1 | . | TGCAGCGCCGCCATTGCCCCCGGCTGGGCTAATGAAAAACTGTTTTTT | CSAAIAPGWANEKLFF
TRBJ2-2 | . | 15 | TRBV4-3 | . | TGCGCCAGCAGCCAAGTTAAACAATCCACCGGGGAGCTGTTTTTT | CASSQVKQSTGELFF
TRBJ2-3 | . | 12 | TRBV11-2 | . | TGTGCCAGCAGCGAGAGGCCGGGGACGCAGTATTTT | CASSERPGTQYF
TRBJ1-1 | . | 14 | TRBV5-1 | TRBD1 | TGCGCCAGCGATACAGGGGGCATGAACACTGAAGCTTTCTTT | CASDTGGMNTEAFF
TRBJ2-5 | . | 14 | TRBV9 | . | TGTGCCAGCAGCGTAGCACAGCTACAAGAGACCCAGTACTTC | CASSVAQLQETQYF